These 28 T cell receptor beta chains were all obtained from the same sample, sequenced in a study of blood T cell repertoires in COVID-19 (dated by TCRdb to 2020 to 2022). The library came from the immunoSEQ multiplex PCR assay. TCRdb provides this immuneACCESS table in a form limited to in-frame rearrangements. Some clones are lacking; in checked studies, under half of them reflect an unresolved V gene, and why the rest are absent is not known. The sample records approximately 83,000 clones, roughly 90% of which are singletons. The ten top clones hold 7.3% of the sample. The sequencing input was peripheral blood. These receptors originate from a man aged 65 to 79 with acute or convalescent COVID-19.

This chain joins TRBV13 and TRBJ2-2, with D tentatively TRBD1 (5 bases). V was cut by 5 bases and J by 1 base, with 11 bases left in between. Germline V gene sequence: CDR1 PRHDT, CDR2 FYEKMQ (reference sequence). CDR3 length: 15 amino acids. Written as DNA, the CDR3 is TGTGCCAGCAGCCCATATACAGGGAACACCGGGGAGCTGTTTTTT. Its protein is CASSPYTGNTGELFF. Full variable domain (missing parts from reference TRBV13 and TRBJ2-2): AAGVIQSPRHLIKEKRETATLKCYPIPRHDTVYWYQQGPGQDPQFLISFYEKMQSDKGSIPDRFSAQQFSDYHSELNMSSLELGDSALYFCASSPYTGNTGELFFGEGSRLTVL.

CDR3 nucleotide sequence: TGTGCCAGCAGCAAAGGTAGGGACAGGGTTGATTCACCCCTCCACTTT. Protein: CASSKGRDRVDSPLHF. V and J are TRBV21-1 and TRBJ1-6; TRBD1 was called by the table and not checked on the DNA. TRBV21-1 is deemed a pseudogene. The CDR3 is 16 amino acids.

This chain uses TRBV10-3 with TRBJ1-5; D call uncertain. V lost 6 bases to trimming and J lost 2 bases, with 8 bases between them. From germline, CDR1 is ENHRY and CDR2 SYGVKD. The CDR3 covers 13 residues. The DNA for the CDR3 is TGTGCCATCAGACAGAATGGCAATCAGCCCCAGCATTTT. This encodes CAIRQNGNQPQHF.

The chain uses TRBV28 and TRBJ1-6; 7 nucleotides align to TRBD1. In germline, CDR1 is MDHEN, CDR2 SYDVKM. CDR3 length: 15 residues. The V segment lost 4 bases and the J segment 7 bases; nucleotides outside the gene matches: 7. In DNA form, the CDR3 reads TGTGCCAGCAGTTACGGACAGGTCCAGAATTCACCCCTCCACTTT. Residues: CASSYGQVQNSPLHF.

The V call is TRBV20-1, the J call TRBJ2-2, with 11 positions matching TRBD2. This CDR3 comprises 17 residues. Per germline, CDR1 DFQATT and CDR2 SNEGSKA (reference sequence). Trimming at V came to 3 bases and at J to 7 bases, leaving 13 bases not matched to a gene. The CDR3 sequence: CSASGAGLAGFGGELFF. The DNA for the CDR3 is TGCAGTGCTAGTGGCGCAGGACTAGCGGGTTTCGGCGGGGAGCTGTTTTTT.

The gene calls are TRBV7-9 and TRBJ2-2; 8 bases line up with TRBD1. J was trimmed by 2 bases and V by 3 bases; bases with no gene match: 8. CDR1 SEHNR and CDR2 FQNEAQ come from the germline V gene (reference sequence). The length of the CDR3 is 17 residues. CDR3 loop: CASSFADRGPNTGELFF. CDR3 nucleotides: TGTGCCAGCAGCTTCGCCGACAGGGGCCCTAACACCGGGGAGCTGTTTTTT.

This clone was picked up one time. The J gene is TRBJ2-2, the V gene TRBV27, with a weak D call TRBD2 (5 bases). Trimming removed 8 bases from V and 3 bases from J, with 19 bases in between. CDR1 is MNHEY and CDR2 is SMNVEV in the germline V gene (reference sequence). This CDR3 has 16 residues. The CDR3 sequence is CASAEKPGIYTGELFF. The CDR3 DNA is TGTGCCAGCGCCGAAAAACCCGGGATTTACACCGGGGAGCTGTTTTTT.

The chain carries TRBV19 and TRBJ1-5; 9 bases are a match to TRBD1. The germline V gene has CDR1 LNHDA and CDR2 SQIVND (reference sequence). CDR3 length: 16 residues. After removal of 4 bases from V and 5 bases from J, the junction contained 9 bases not matched to a gene. The DNA for the CDR3 is TGTGCCAGTAGTAGGTACTTGACAGGGGGATATCAGCCCCAGCATTTT. Encoded protein: CASSRYLTGGYQPQHF.

The rearrangement links TRBV19 to TRBJ2-1; tentatively, D is TRBD2 (7 bases). The CDR3 is made up of 15 amino acids. The V end lost 6 bases, the J end lost 0 bases, and 12 bases lay between the germline ends. The V gene's germline CDR1 is LNHDA and CDR2 SQIVND (reference sequence). CDR3 protein: CASRGGGLSYNEQFF. The CDR3 DNA sequence: TGTGCCAGTAGAGGGGGGGGCCTCTCCTACAATGAGCAGTTCTTC.

On this clone itself: The same CDR3 is also encoded by other DNA sequences in this sample. The V and J genes are TRBV27 and TRBJ1-1; no firm D call. Per the germline V gene, CDR1 is MNHEY and CDR2 is SMNVEV (reference sequence). Trimming cost V 0 bases and J 0 bases, with 5 bases left between them. The CDR3 runs 14 residues. CDR3 protein: CASSLSGVNTEAFF. The CDR3 DNA reads TGTGCCAGCAGTTTATCGGGAGTGAACACTGAAGCTTTCTTT.

As DNA, the CDR3 is TGTGCCATCTCGGGGGGGCCCGGGGAGCTGTTTTTT. Residues: CAISGGPGELFF. V and J are TRBV6-5 and TRBJ2-2; the match to TRBD2 covers 8 bases. There are 12 residues in the CDR3. V dropped 10 bases and J dropped 6; count of bases not matched to a gene: 4. Per germline, CDR1 MNHEY and CDR2 SVGAGI.

This chain connects TRBV5-5 to TRBJ2-2, with 10 bases identical to TRBD1. Per the germline V gene, CDR1 is SGHKS and CDR2 is YYEKEE (reference sequence). The V and J ends lost 0 bases and 4 bases, in that order; junction bases with no gene match: 3. The CDR3 is 16 amino acids. The DNA of the CDR3 is TGTGCCAGCAGCTTGGGACAGGGGGCAATCACCGGGGAGCTGTTTTTT. It is translated as CASSLGQGAITGELFF.

The chain employs TRBV6-6 and TRBJ1-4, with a weak D call TRBD1 (5 bases). Germline V gene lookup returns CDR1 MNHNY and CDR2 SVGAGI (reference sequence). CDR3 length equals 17 residues. Trimming removed 5 bases at V and 5 bases at J, with 21 bases between. The CDR3: CASSRGGLVRANEKLFF. The CDR3, as DNA: TGTGCCAGCAGTCGGGGGGGTCTTGTTAGAGCGAATGAAAAACTGTTTTTT.

V gene TRBV20-1 combines with J gene TRBJ2-7, with TRBD1 as a possible D gene (5 bases). Germline lookup yields CDR1 DFQATT and CDR2 SNEGSKA (reference sequence). CDR3 length: 16 amino acids. The V and J ends lost 3 bases and 5 bases respectively, with 23 bases between them. In nucleotides, the CDR3 is TGCAGTGCTAGTTCTCCAGGGTGGGTGGGCTTCAACGAGCAGTACTTC. It yields the protein CSASSPGWVGFNEQYF.

In nucleotides, the CDR3 is TGTGCCAGCAGCCTCGGGGCGGGGACAGCCTACGAGCAGTACTTC. Its translation: CASSLGAGTAYEQYF. The chain couples TRBV7-2 to TRBJ2-7; D perhaps matches TRBD1 (7 bases). V was pared by 5 bases and J by 2 bases, with 16 bases between. The CDR3 length is 15 residues. Germline V gene sequence: CDR1 SGHTA, CDR2 FQGNSA.

The V call is TRBV12-5, the J call TRBJ2-2, with D maybe TRBD2 (7 bases). The CDR3 has 20 amino acids. Germline loops: CDR1 LGHNT, CDR2 FRNRAP. V lost 2 bases and J lost 1, with 23 bases in between. For the CDR3, the DNA is TGTGCTAGTGGTTTGCAACTCAACCCCGGGGGCGGGGGGAACACCGGGGAGCTGTTTTTT. This sequence encodes CASGLQLNPGGGGNTGELFF.

The rearrangement joins TRBV19 to TRBJ1-5, with D possibly TRBD1 on 6 matching bases. V lost 3 bases, J lost 4 bases, and 19 bases lay in between. The CDR3 totals 17 residues. In germline, CDR1 is LNHDA, CDR2 SQIVND (reference sequence). The chain's CDR3 is CASSMGWDTDGNQPQHF. The DNA of the CDR3 is TGTGCCAGTAGTATGGGCTGGGACACGGACGGGAATCAGCCCCAGCATTTT.

This chain joins TRBV18 and TRBJ2-7, with 7 bases matching TRBD1. The CDR3 consists of 13 residues. The V gene's germline CDR1 is KGHSH and CDR2 LQKENI. With V trimmed by 3 bases and J by 3 bases, 2 bases remained unmatched. CDR3 nucleotides: TGTGCCAGCTCACCGGGACAGAGCTACGAGCAGTACTTC. Its protein is CASSPGQSYEQYF.

The V gene is TRBV5-1, the J gene TRBJ2-7; D is possibly TRBD2 (5 bases). The germline gives CDR1 SGHRS, CDR2 YFSETQ. V was trimmed by 0 bases and J by 4 bases, leaving 14 bases between them. The CDR3 is made up of 15 amino acids. The CDR3 sequence: CASSLDGIGSYEQYF. CDR3 nucleotide sequence: TGCGCCAGCAGCTTGGACGGGATAGGTTCGTACGAGCAGTACTTC.

CDR3 sequence: CSASNPKRDRNEQFF. CDR3 bases: TGCAGTGCTAGTAACCCGAAGCGGGATAGGAATGAGCAGTTCTTC. This rearrangement joins TRBV20-1 to TRBJ2-1, with TRBD2 identical over 7 bases. CDR3 size: 15 residues. Trimming cost V 3 bases and J 7 bases; bases outside gene matches: 12. CDR1 is DFQATT, CDR2 SNEGSKA, per germline (reference sequence).

The count of this clone is one. In DNA form, the CDR3 reads TGTGCCAGCAGTGTGACTTCAGTCACTGAAGCTTTCTTT. Translated: CASSVTSVTEAFF. V gene TRBV6-1 combines with J gene TRBJ1-1; D uncertain. Trimming pared 4 bases from V and 4 bases from J, leaving 10 bases between. The germline CDR1 and CDR2 sequences are MNHNS and SASEGT. There are 13 residues in the CDR3.

The V and J genes are TRBV24-1 and TRBJ2-2, with 7 bases lining up with TRBD2. CDR3 length equals 14 residues. Germline V CDR1 and CDR2: KGHDR, SFDVKD. With V trimmed by 8 bases and J by 2 bases, 4 bases remained unmatched. The chain's CDR3 is CATMGRGNTGELFF. CDR3 sequence (DNA): TGTGCCACCATGGGGAGGGGAAACACCGGGGAGCTGTTTTTT.

Only a few counts were recorded for this clone. J is TRBJ2-1 and V is TRBV7-2, with no clear D. Trimming removed 9 bases at V and 7 bases at J, with 19 bases between. The CDR3 is 14 residues long. CDR1 is SGHTA, CDR2 FQGNSA, per germline. The CDR3 loop is CASSPLPQANEQFF. CDR3 DNA: TGTGCCAGTTCACCACTTCCTCAAGCGAATGAGCAGTTCTTC.

This clone was detected only once. This chain connects TRBV28 to TRBJ1-2; 11 nucleotides align to TRBD1. The CDR3 covers 17 residues. Unmatched junction bases numbered 8, after V lost 1 base and J lost 4 bases. CDR1 is MDHEN and CDR2 is SYDVKM in the germline V gene. The chain's CDR3 is CASSLYGLDRGLYGYTF. CDR3 nucleotide sequence: TGTGCCAGCAGTTTATATGGGTTGGACAGGGGGCTCTATGGCTACACCTTC.

The rearrangement joins TRBV14 to TRBJ1-4; D remains ambiguous. This CDR3 is 14 amino acids long. V was clipped by 0 bases and J by 6 bases, with 8 bases between them. Germline V gene sequence: CDR1 SGHDN, CDR2 FVKESK. The CDR3 DNA follows: TGTGCCAGCAGCCAAGATCTGAGGGATGAAAAACTGTTTTTT. Translating gives CASSQDLRDEKLFF.

The chain uses TRBV6-4 and TRBJ2-7; 7 bases fit TRBD2. The CDR3 is 14 residues long. Germline lookup yields CDR1 MRHNA and CDR2 SNTAGT. J gave up 0 bases and V 4 bases, and 3 bases lay outside the gene matches. The DNA of the CDR3 is TGTGCCAGCAGTGCACCTAGCGGCTCCTACGAGCAGTACTTC. This sequence encodes CASSAPSGSYEQYF.

The chain recombines TRBV14 with TRBJ2-1; tentatively, D is TRBD2 (5 bases). Germline V gives CDR1 SGHDN, CDR2 FVKESK. This CDR3 is built from 15 residues. With 5 bases removed from V and 6 bases from J, the gap between germline ends came to 17 bases. The CDR3 loop reads CASSELVLRGNEQFF. The CDR3 DNA reads TGTGCCAGCAGCGAACTAGTACTCCGGGGCAATGAGCAGTTCTTC.

This chain links TRBV7-9 with TRBJ1-1; D is possibly TRBD1 (5 bases). V was shortened by 1 base and J by 1 base, with 7 bases between the two germline ends. This CDR3 region has 14 residues. The germline V gene has CDR1 SEHNR and CDR2 FQNEAQ (reference sequence). Written as DNA, the CDR3 is TGTGCCAGCAGCTTAGGCACAGGGAACACTGAAGCTTTCTTT. Translated, it gives CASSLGTGNTEAFF.